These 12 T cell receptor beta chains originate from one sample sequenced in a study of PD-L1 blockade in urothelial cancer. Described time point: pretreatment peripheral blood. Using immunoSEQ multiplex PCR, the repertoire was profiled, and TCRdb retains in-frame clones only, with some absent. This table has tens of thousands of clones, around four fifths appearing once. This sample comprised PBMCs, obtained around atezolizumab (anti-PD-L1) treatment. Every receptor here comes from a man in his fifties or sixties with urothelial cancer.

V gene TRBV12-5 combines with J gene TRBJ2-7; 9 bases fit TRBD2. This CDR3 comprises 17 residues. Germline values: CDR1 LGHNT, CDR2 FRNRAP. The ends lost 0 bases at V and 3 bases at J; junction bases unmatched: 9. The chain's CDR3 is CASGLVLGGTSIYEQYF. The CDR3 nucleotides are TGTGCTAGTGGTTTGGTTCTAGGCGGGACTAGCATCTACGAGCAGTACTTC.

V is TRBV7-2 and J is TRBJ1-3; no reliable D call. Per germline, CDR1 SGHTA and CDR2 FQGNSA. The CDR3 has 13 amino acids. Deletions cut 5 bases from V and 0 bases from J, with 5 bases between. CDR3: CASSVFSGNTIYF. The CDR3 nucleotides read TGTGCCAGCAGCGTCTTCTCTGGAAACACCATATATTTT. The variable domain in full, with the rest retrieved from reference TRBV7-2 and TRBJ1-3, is GAGVSQSPSNKVTEKGKDVELRCDPISGHTALYWYRQSLGQGLEFLIYFQGNSAPDKSGLPSDRFSAERTGGSVSTLTIQRTQQEDSAVYLCASSVFSGNTIYFGEGSWLTVV.

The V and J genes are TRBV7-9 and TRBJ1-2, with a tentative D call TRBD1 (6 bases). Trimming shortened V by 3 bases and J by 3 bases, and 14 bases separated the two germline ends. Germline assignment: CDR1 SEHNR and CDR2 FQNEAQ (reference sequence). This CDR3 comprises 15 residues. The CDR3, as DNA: TGTGCCAGCAGCTTTCTTAAGGACAGTTACTATGGCTACACCTTC. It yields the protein CASSFLKDSYYGYTF. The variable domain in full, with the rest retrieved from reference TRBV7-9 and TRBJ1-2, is DTGVSQNPRHKITKRGQNVTFRCDPISEHNRLYWYRQTLGQGPEFLTYFQNEAQLEKSRLLSDRFSAERPKGSFSTLEIQRTEQGDSAMYLCASSFLKDSYYGYTFGSGTRLTVV.

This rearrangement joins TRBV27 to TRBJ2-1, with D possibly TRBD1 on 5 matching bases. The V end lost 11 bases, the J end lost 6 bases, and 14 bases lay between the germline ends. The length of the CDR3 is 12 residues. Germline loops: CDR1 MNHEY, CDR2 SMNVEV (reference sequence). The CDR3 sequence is CASCRTPNEQFF. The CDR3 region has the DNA TGTGCCTCATGCAGGACACCCAATGAGCAGTTCTTC.

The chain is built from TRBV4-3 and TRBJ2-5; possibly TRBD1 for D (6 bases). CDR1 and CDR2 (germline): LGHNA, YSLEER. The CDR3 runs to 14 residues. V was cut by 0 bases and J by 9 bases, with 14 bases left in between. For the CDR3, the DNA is TGCGCCAGCAGCCAAGATCTGGGACAAGAAGCCCAGTACTTC. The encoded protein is CASSQDLGQEAQYF.

The CDR3 loop reads CASSGGSGTGDGYTF. CDR3 sequence (DNA): TGTGCCAGCAGCGGCGGGAGTGGGACAGGGGACGGCTACACCTTC. The chain combines TRBV13 with TRBJ1-2, with 10 bases aligning to TRBD1. The V gene end was trimmed by 5 bases and the J gene end by 8 bases; junction bases not matched to a gene: 11. Per the germline V gene, CDR1 is PRHDT and CDR2 is FYEKMQ (reference sequence). The CDR3 is 15 amino acids.

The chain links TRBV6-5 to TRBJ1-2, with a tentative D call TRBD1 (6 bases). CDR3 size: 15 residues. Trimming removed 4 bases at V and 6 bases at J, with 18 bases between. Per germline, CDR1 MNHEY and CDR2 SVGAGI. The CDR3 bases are TGTGCCAGCAGTTCACGGGTTACAGGGTCCGATGGCTACACCTTC. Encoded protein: CASSSRVTGSDGYTF.

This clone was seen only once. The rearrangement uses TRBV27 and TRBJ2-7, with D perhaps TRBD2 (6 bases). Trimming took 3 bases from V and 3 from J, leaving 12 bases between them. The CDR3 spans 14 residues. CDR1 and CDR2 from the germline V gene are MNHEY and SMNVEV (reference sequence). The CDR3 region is CASSFAGPGYEQYF. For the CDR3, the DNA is TGTGCCAGCAGTTTTGCGGGACCCGGCTACGAGCAGTACTTC.

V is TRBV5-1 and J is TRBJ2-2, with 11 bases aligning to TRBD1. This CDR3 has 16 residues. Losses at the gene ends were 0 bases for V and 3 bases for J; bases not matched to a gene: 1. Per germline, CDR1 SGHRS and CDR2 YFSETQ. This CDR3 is CASSLGTGGYTGELFF. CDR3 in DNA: TGCGCCAGCAGCTTGGGGACAGGGGGCTACACCGGGGAGCTGTTTTTT. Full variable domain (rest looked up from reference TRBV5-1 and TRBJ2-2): KAGVTQTPRYLIKTRGQQVTLSCSPISGHRSVSWYQQTPGQGLQFLFEYFSETQRNKGNFPGRFSGRQFSNSRSEMNVSTLELGDSALYLCASSLGTGGYTGELFFGEGSRLTVL.

The chain's CDR3 is CASSLQGTGRQPQHF. DNA for the CDR3: TGTGCCAGCAGCTTACAGGGGACGGGCCGTCAGCCCCAGCATTTT. V is TRBV5-8 and J is TRBJ1-5; 7 bases align to TRBD1. CDR3 length: 15 amino acids. Per germline, CDR1 SGHTS and CDR2 YDEGEE. Trimming cost V 2 bases and J 6 bases; bases outside gene matches: 8. The complete variable domain, with remaining parts taken from reference TRBV5-8 and TRBJ1-5, reads EAGVTQSPTHLIKTRGQQATLRCSPISGHTSVYWYQQALGLGLQFLLWYDEGEERNRGNFPPRFSGRQFPNYSSELNVNALELEDSALYLCASSLQGTGRQPQHFGDGTRLSIL.

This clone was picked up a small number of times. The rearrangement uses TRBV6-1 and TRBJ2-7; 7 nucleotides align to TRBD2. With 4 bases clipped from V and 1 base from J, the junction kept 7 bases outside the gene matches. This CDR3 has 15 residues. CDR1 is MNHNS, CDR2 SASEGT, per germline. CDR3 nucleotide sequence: TGTGCCAGCAGTGCCCAGCGGGACGGGTCCTACGAGCAGTACTTC. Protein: CASSAQRDGSYEQYF.

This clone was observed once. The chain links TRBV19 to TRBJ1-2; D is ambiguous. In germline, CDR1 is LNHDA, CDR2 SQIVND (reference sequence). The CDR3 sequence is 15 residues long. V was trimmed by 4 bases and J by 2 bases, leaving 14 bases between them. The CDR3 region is CASSRTAVENYGYTF. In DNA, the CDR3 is TGTGCCAGTAGTAGGACTGCAGTTGAAAACTATGGCTACACCTTC.